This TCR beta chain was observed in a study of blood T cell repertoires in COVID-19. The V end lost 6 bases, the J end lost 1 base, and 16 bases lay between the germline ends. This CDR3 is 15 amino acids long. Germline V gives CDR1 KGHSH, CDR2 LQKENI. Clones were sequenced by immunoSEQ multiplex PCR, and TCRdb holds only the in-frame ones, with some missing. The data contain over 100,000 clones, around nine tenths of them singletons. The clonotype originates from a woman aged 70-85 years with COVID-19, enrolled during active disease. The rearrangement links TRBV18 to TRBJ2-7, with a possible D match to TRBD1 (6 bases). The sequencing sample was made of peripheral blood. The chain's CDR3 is CASSLGQPNSYEQYF. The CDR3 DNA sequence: TGTGCCAGCTCCCTTGGACAGCCTAATTCCTACGAGCAGTACTTC.